These 24 T cell receptor beta chains were sequenced from one sample in a study of CD8 T cells in ankylosing spondylitis. Study results and limitations: Roughly eight highly homologous variants formed a TCR beta motif that appeared characteristic of ankylosing spondylitis blood.

MiXCR was run by TCRdb on the 5' RACE reads, yielding one entry per CDR3 protein. Among about 450,000 distinct CDR3 sequences listed, about 25% were seen once. These receptors have no known antigen. The specimen was blood, either unsorted or a sorted T cell fraction (not recorded which). The receptors derive from a male donor with ankylosing spondylitis.

The V call is TRBV20-1, the J call TRBJ2-1, with D tentatively TRBD1 (6 bases). The CDR3 spans 15 residues. CDR1 is DFQATT, CDR2 SNEGSKA, per germline (reference sequence). Trimming cost V 5 bases and J 0 bases, with 14 bases left between them. CDR3 residues: CSAQPRGSSYNEQFF. The CDR3 DNA reads TGCAGTGCTCAGCCCAGGGGAAGCTCCTACAATGAGCAGTTCTTC.

This clonotype was seen only a few times. CDR3 loop: CAISAERLAGVVATYEQYF. The CDR3 bases are TGTGCCATCAGTGCGGAAAGACTAGCGGGAGTCGTAGCCACCTACGAGCAGTACTTC. V gene TRBV10-3 combines with J gene TRBJ2-7, with 12 bases lining up with TRBD2. V lost 4 bases and J lost 2; bases outside the gene matches: 15. Germline V gives CDR1 ENHRY, CDR2 SYGVKD. The CDR3 consists of 19 residues.

This clonotype came up many times. The V gene is TRBV5-1, the J gene TRBJ2-3; no clear D. The germline V gene has CDR1 SGHRS and CDR2 YFSETQ. The germline V and J ends were trimmed by 0 bases and 1 base, with 3 bases remaining between them. The CDR3 contains 13 residues. CDR3 DNA: TGCGCCAGCAGCTTGGAGGGCACAGATACGCAGTATTTT. The encoded protein is CASSLEGTDTQYF. Filled out from reference TRBV5-1 and TRBJ2-3, the complete variable domain reads KAGVTQTPRYLIKTRGQQVTLSCSPISGHRSVSWYQQTPGQGLQFLFEYFSETQRNKGNFPGRFSGRQFSNSRSEMNVSTLELGDSALYLCASSLEGTDTQYFGPGTRLTVL.

The chain recombines TRBV3-1 with TRBJ1-5; D unresolved. Trimming stripped 2 bases from V and 7 bases from J, with 9 bases between. The germline V gene encodes CDR1 LGHDT and CDR2 YNNKEL (reference sequence). The CDR3 consists of 13 residues. In DNA form, the CDR3 reads TGTGCCAGCAGCCAAAGCAGGAAGCAGCCCCAGCATTTT. This codes for CASSQSRKQPQHF.

This clonotype was seen only a few times. The gene calls are TRBV7-8 and TRBJ1-4; D is perhaps TRBD1 (6 bases). The germline V gene encodes CDR1 SGHVS and CDR2 FQNEAQ. The V gene lost 2 bases and the J gene lost 8 bases, with 30 bases spanning the gap. The CDR3 runs 20 residues. The CDR3 spells CASSLRPWTALSPQSEKLFF. Written as DNA, the CDR3 is TGTGCCAGCAGCTTACGACCCTGGACAGCTCTCTCCCCACAGTCCGAAAAACTGTTTTTT. Using reference TRBV7-8 and TRBJ1-4 for the parts outside the CDR3, the full variable domain is GAGVSQSPRYKVAKRGQDVALRCDPISGHVSLFWYQQALGQGPEFLTYFQNEAQLDKSGLPSDRFFAERPEGSVSTLKIQRTQQEDSAVYLCASSLRPWTALSPQSEKLFFGSGTQLSVL.

This clonotype was found a few times. The chain links TRBV4-1 to TRBJ2-1; the match to TRBD2 covers 8 bases. Germline V gene lookup returns CDR1 MGHRA and CDR2 YSYEKL. Losses at the gene ends were 4 bases for V and 5 bases for J; bases not matched to a gene: 13. This CDR3 region has 17 residues. CDR3 sequence (DNA): TGCGCCAGCAGCCGTCATCCCCCGGGACTAGAAAACAATGAGCAGTTCTTC. This codes for CASSRHPPGLENNEQFF.

CDR3 protein: CASRDGTVAKNIQYF. The CDR3 DNA sequence: TGCGCCAGCAGGGACGGGACAGTAGCCAAAAACATTCAGTACTTC. The rearrangement links TRBV5-1 to TRBJ2-4; 7 nucleotides line up with TRBD1. In germline, CDR1 is SGHRS, CDR2 YFSETQ. The junction had 5 bases not matched to a gene; V was cut back by 5 bases and J by 0 bases. There are 15 residues in the CDR3.

V usage is TRBV11-2 and J usage is TRBJ2-1; 9 bases align to TRBD2. CDR3 length: 18 amino acids. With 4 bases clipped from V and 0 bases from J, the junction kept 10 bases outside the gene matches. Germline loops: CDR1 SGHAT, CDR2 FQNNGV. The CDR3 coding sequence is TGTGCCAGCAGCTACCGAGCTAGCGGGGTAAGCTCCTACAATGAGCAGTTCTTC. Its protein is CASSYRASGVSSYNEQFF.

This clonotype was detected a few times. This CDR3 reads CASSHLEETQYF. The CDR3 DNA sequence: TGTGCCAGCAGCCACCTAGAGGAGACCCAGTACTTC. This chain connects TRBV11-2 to TRBJ2-5; D is ambiguous. V was clipped by 5 bases and J by 5 bases, with 9 bases between them. The germline V gene encodes CDR1 SGHAT and CDR2 FQNNGV. CDR3 length: 12 amino acids.

This clonotype has at least ten counts. The chain joins TRBV5-1 to TRBJ2-3; no clear D. This CDR3 is 15 amino acids long. The ends were cut back, 1 base at V and 0 bases at J, with 9 bases in the middle. CDR1 is SGHRS and CDR2 is YFSETQ in the germline V gene. The DNA for the CDR3 is TGCGCCAGCAGCTTGTCAGTTCTTAGCACAGATACGCAGTATTTT. This sequence encodes CASSLSVLSTDTQYF.

The chain links TRBV7-2 to TRBJ2-3; TRBD2 matches at 10 bases. The V and J ends lost 4 bases and 5 bases, in that order; junction bases with no gene match: 12. CDR3 length equals 17 residues. Germline V lookup: CDR1 SGHTA, CDR2 FQGNSA. CDR3 DNA sequence: TGTGCCAGCAGCTCCACCGTGCTAGCGGGAGCTAGAGATACGCAGTATTTT. As protein: CASSSTVLAGARDTQYF.

This clonotype was detected only a few times. V is TRBV24-1 and J is TRBJ1-2; no definite D call. Looked up from germline, CDR1 is KGHDR and CDR2 is SFDVKD. Trimming stripped 4 bases from V and 0 bases from J, with 11 bases between. CDR3 length: 15 amino acids. The DNA of the CDR3 is TGTGCCACCAGTGACCCTGGACGGTCTAACTATGGCTACACCTTC. Protein: CATSDPGRSNYGYTF.

V usage is TRBV5-1 and J usage is TRBJ2-1; TRBD2 matches at 9 bases. CDR3 length equals 16 residues. Germline lookup yields CDR1 SGHRS and CDR2 YFSETQ. Germline trimming cut 1 base from V and 5 bases from J; bases unmatched to any gene: 7. This CDR3 is CASSLILAGGHNEQFF. The DNA of the CDR3 is TGCGCCAGCAGCTTGATACTTGCGGGAGGGCACAATGAGCAGTTCTTC.

Only a few counts were recorded for this clonotype. V usage is TRBV5-1 and J usage is TRBJ2-5; possibly TRBD2 for D (5 bases). CDR3 length: 16 residues. Per germline, CDR1 SGHRS and CDR2 YFSETQ. V was clipped by 2 bases and J by 1 base, with 15 bases between them. The CDR3 DNA reads TGCGCCAGCAGCTTAGGCCTAGCTCTAATCCAAGAGACCCAGTACTTC. This codes for CASSLGLALIQETQYF. Full variable domain (rest looked up from reference TRBV5-1 and TRBJ2-5): KAGVTQTPRYLIKTRGQQVTLSCSPISGHRSVSWYQQTPGQGLQFLFEYFSETQRNKGNFPGRFSGRQFSNSRSEMNVSTLELGDSALYLCASSLGLALIQETQYFGPGTRLLVL.

This clonotype was found a few times. The J gene is TRBJ2-3, the V gene TRBV5-1; possibly TRBD2 for D (5 bases). CDR1 is SGHRS, CDR2 YFSETQ, per germline. The CDR3 runs 14 residues. Trimming took off 4 bases at V and 0 bases at J, with 9 bases between the two ends. The CDR3 loop is CASSGLGSTDTQYF. The CDR3 region has the DNA TGCGCCAGCAGCGGACTTGGAAGCACAGATACGCAGTATTTT.

V is TRBV24-1 and J is TRBJ2-5; D is possibly TRBD1 or TRBD2 (5 bases each). The CDR3 totals 15 residues. V dropped 1 base and J dropped 1 base, with 9 bases sitting between them. Germline V gene data show CDR1 as KGHDR and CDR2 as SFDVKD. CDR3 amino acids: CATSDFGAAQETQYF. CDR3 nucleotides: TGTGCCACCAGTGATTTCGGGGCAGCCCAAGAGACCCAGTACTTC.

This clonotype occurred once. The V gene is TRBV5-1, the J gene TRBJ1-4, with 11 nucleotides matching TRBD1. V dropped 0 bases and J dropped 3; count of bases not matched to a gene: 7. CDR3 size: 18 residues. Germline V gene lookup returns CDR1 SGHRS and CDR2 YFSETQ. CDR3 bases: TGCGCCAGCAGCTTGGCCCCGGGACAGGGGGGAGCTAATGAAAAACTGTTTTTT. The encoded protein is CASSLAPGQGGANEKLFF.

This chain uses TRBV20-1 with TRBJ2-1; D ambiguous. Between the trimmed V and J ends, which lost 5 bases and 5 bases, there was a span of 4 bases. The germline CDR1 and CDR2 sequences are DFQATT and SNEGSKA (reference sequence). The CDR3 covers 10 residues. In nucleotides, the CDR3 is TGCAGTGCTTTTAACAATGAGCAGTTCTTC. The encoded protein is CSAFNNEQFF.

This clonotype was seen more than once but under ten times. The CDR3 spells CASSQDRTPASEQYV. CDR3 sequence (DNA): TGTGCCAGCAGCCAAGACCGTACCCCAGCCTCCGAGCAGTACGTC. The chain couples TRBV3-1 to TRBJ2-7; no firm D call. Germline V gene lookup returns CDR1 LGHDT and CDR2 YNNKEL (reference sequence). This CDR3 has 15 amino acids. V was trimmed by 0 bases and J by 6 bases, leaving 15 bases between them.

This sequence joins TRBV20-1 and TRBJ2-1, with D perhaps TRBD2 (6 bases). The CDR3 loop spans 15 amino acids. The V end was cut by 6 bases, the J end by 0 bases, with 15 bases between. Germline values: CDR1 DFQATT, CDR2 SNEGSKA (reference sequence). The CDR3 here is CSALPGTSSYNEQFF. CDR3 nucleotides: TGCAGTGCCCTGCCCGGGACTTCCTCCTACAATGAGCAGTTCTTC.

This clonotype was detected once. The rearrangement links TRBV11-2 to TRBJ2-7; D might be TRBD1 (5 bases). The V end was cut by 0 bases, the J end by 0 bases, with 12 bases between. The CDR3 has 16 amino acids. Germline V lookup: CDR1 SGHAT, CDR2 FQNNGV. The CDR3 loop is CASSLDSGSTSYEQYF. The CDR3 DNA reads TGTGCCAGCAGCTTAGATTCAGGGTCAACCTCCTACGAGCAGTACTTC.

The V gene is TRBV5-1, the J gene TRBJ2-5; 7 bases are shared with TRBD1. Losses at the gene ends were 4 bases for V and 0 bases for J; bases not matched to a gene: 6. The V gene's germline CDR1 is SGHRS and CDR2 YFSETQ. The CDR3 spans 15 residues. CDR3 residues: CASSRDSKYQETQYF. The DNA for the CDR3 is TGCGCCAGCAGCCGGGACAGCAAGTACCAAGAGACCCAGTACTTC.

This chain joins TRBV12-3 or TRBV12-4 and TRBJ1-2, with D perhaps TRBD1 (5 bases). CDR3 length equals 12 residues. V dropped 7 bases and J dropped 8 bases, with 14 bases sitting between them. CDR3 residues: CASTTLGTGYTF. The DNA for the CDR3 is TGTGCCAGCACCACTCTCGGGACGGGCTACACCTTC.

The V gene is TRBV24-1, the J gene TRBJ2-1; 7 nucleotides match TRBD1. The junction had 13 bases not matched to a gene; V was cut back by 5 bases and J by 4 bases. The CDR3 has 17 residues. CDR1 and CDR2 (germline): KGHDR, SFDVKD. The CDR3 loop is CATSGYQTGKLYNEQFF. As DNA, the CDR3 is TGTGCCACCAGTGGATATCAGACAGGGAAATTATACAATGAGCAGTTCTTC.